This TCR beta chain was captured by sequencing in a study of T-cell memory formation after mild COVID-19. MiXCR was run by TCRdb on the 5' RACE reads, yielding one entry per CDR3 protein. The table has fewer than 250,000 distinct CDR3 sequences, approximately 30% seen once. The length of the CDR3 is 13 residues. Between the trimmed V and J ends, which lost 7 bases and 0 bases, there was a span of 10 bases. In germline, CDR1 is MNHEY, CDR2 SVGAGI. The TCR was taken from an adult woman who had mild COVID-19 (a few samples of this study predate the infection). Cell type and time point are not known. The chain combines TRBV6-5 with TRBJ2-7; D is undetermined. The sequenced material came from PBMCs or a T cell subset sorted from them (not recorded which). Here the CDR3 reads CASTGGISYEQYF. DNA for the CDR3: TGTGCCAGCACGGGCGGAATCTCCTACGAGCAGTACTTC.